The entry below gives a single TCR beta chain sequence along with its context. This specimen comes from a study of T cell changes during pregnancy in multiple sclerosis. Sequencing used immunoSEQ multiplex PCR; TCRdb keeps in-frame clones, though not all of them. The table shows roughly 93,000 clones, with 92% occurring only once. The CDR3 is 14 amino acids. Germline CDR1 reads MNHEY; CDR2 reads SMNVEV (reference sequence). The V and J ends lost 2 bases and 2 bases respectively, with 8 bases between them. Sequencing used peripheral blood, obtained after pregnancy. The TCR originated in a female donor in good health, enrolled as a control in a pregnancy study. The chain employs TRBV27 and TRBJ2-3; D possibly corresponds to TRBD1 (5 bases). CDR3 bases: TGTGCCAGCAGTTTAAAGGGGTTCACAGATACGCAGTATTTT. Protein product: CASSLKGFTDTQYF.